This TCR beta chain appears in the sequencing data of a study of T cell responses to AZD1222 COVID-19 vaccine. For the study at large: Pooling was applied to second doses at about 4 or about 12 weeks. General study results and limits: Only five or six individuals given AZD1222 were seropositive at baseline. The reported proportion of spike-specific TCRs targeting unmutated variant regions was nearly half.

With regard to this clone: Its antigen is not identified.

Profiled with immunoSEQ multiplex PCR; TCRdb holds only in-frame clones, not every one. The sample includes 70,000 to 90,000 clones, over 85% of them seen just once. The ends were cut back, 3 bases at V and 2 bases at J, with 11 bases in the middle. Looked up from germline, CDR1 is SGHTA and CDR2 is FQGNSA. The CDR3 is made up of 15 amino acids. The rearrangement joins TRBV7-2 to TRBJ1-5; D uncertain. The sequences come from peripheral blood, collected on day 0 of AZD1222 vaccination. The sequence derives from an adult in good health. In DNA, the CDR3 is TGTGCCAGCAGCTTGGGAGCCGGGGGCAATCAGCCCCAGCATTTT. This encodes CASSLGAGGNQPQHF.